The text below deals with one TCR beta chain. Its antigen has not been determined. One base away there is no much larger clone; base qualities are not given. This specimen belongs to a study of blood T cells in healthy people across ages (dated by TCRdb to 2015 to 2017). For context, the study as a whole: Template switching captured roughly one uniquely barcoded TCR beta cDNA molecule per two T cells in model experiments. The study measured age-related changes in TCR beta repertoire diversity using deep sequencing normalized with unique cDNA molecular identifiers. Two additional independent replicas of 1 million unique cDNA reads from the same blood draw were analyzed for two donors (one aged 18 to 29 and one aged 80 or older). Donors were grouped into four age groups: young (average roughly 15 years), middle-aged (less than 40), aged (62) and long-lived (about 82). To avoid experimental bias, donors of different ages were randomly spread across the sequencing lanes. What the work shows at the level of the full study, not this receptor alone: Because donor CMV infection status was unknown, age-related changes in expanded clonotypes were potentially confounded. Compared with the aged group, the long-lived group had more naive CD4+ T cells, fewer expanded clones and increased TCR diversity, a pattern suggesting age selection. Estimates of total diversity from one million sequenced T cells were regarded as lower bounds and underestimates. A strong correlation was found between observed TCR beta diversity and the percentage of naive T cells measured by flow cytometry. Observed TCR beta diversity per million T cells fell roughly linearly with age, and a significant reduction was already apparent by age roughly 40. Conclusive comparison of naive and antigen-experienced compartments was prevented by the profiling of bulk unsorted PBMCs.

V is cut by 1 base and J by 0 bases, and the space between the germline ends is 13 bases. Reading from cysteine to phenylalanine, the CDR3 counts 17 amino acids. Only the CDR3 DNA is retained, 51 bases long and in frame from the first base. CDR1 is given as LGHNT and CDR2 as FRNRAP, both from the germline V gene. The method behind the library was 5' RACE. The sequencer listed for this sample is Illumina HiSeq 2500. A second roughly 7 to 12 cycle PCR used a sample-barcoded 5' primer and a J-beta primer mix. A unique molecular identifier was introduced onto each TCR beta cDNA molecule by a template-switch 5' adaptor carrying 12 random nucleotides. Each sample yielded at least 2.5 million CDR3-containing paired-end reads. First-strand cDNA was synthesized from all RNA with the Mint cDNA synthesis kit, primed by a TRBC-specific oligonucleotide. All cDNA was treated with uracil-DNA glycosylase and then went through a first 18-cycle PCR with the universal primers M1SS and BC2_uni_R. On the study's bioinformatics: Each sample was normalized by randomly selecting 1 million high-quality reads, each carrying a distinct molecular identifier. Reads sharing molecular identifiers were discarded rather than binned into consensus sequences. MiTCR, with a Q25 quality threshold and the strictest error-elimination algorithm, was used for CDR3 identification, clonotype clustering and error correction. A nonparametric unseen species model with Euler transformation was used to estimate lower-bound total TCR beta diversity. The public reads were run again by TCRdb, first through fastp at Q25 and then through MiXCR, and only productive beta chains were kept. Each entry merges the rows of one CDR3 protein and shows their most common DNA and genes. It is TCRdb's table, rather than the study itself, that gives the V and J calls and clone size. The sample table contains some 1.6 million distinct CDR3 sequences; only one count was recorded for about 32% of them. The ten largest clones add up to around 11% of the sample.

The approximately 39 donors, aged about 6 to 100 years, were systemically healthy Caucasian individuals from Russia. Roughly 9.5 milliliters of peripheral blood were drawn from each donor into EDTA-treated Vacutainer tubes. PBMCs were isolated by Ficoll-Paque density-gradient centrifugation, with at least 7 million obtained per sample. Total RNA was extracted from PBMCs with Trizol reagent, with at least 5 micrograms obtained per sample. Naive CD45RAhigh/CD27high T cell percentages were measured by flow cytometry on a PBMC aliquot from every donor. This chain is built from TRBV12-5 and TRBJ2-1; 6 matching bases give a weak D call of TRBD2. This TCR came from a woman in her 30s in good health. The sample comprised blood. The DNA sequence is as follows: TGTGCTAGTGGTTTGGAACAGACTAGTAACTCCTACAATGAGCAGTTCTTC. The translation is CASGLEQTSNSYNEQFF.